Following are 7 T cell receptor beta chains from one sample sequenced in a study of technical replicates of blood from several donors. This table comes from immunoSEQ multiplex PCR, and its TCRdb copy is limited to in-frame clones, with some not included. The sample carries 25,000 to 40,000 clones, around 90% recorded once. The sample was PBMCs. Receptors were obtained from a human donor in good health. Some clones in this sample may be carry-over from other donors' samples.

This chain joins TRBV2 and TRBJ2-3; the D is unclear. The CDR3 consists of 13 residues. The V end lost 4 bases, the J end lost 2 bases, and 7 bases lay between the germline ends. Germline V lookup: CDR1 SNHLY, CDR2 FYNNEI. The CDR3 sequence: CASSGGTTDTQYF. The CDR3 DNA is TGTGCCAGCAGTGGCGGAACCACAGATACGCAGTATTTT.

The CDR3 sequence: CASSLATRRVYGYTF. CDR3 DNA sequence: TGTGCCAGCAGCTTGGCCACGCGACGGGTCTATGGCTACACCTTC. This chain uses TRBV5-4 with TRBJ1-2; D call uncertain. The germline gives CDR1 SGHNT, CDR2 YYREEE (reference sequence). The CDR3 runs to 15 residues. V dropped 0 bases and J dropped 4 bases, with 13 bases sitting between them.

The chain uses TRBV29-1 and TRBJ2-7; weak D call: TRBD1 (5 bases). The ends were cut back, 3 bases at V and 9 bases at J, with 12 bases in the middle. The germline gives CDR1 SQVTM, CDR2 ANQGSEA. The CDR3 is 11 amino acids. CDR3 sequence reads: CSVDERGGQYF. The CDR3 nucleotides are TGCAGCGTTGACGAAAGGGGTGGGCAGTACTTC.

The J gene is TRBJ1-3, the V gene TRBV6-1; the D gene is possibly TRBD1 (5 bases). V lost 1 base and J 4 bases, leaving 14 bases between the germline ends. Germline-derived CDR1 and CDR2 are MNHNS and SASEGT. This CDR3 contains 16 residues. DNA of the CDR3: TGTGCCAGCAGTGAAGGACAGCTCAAAGGGGGAAACACCATATATTTT. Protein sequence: CASSEGQLKGGNTIYF.

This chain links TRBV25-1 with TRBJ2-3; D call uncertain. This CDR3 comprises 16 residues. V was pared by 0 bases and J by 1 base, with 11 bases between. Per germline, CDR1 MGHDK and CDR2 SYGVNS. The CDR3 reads CASSEYKSTGTDTQYF. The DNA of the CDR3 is TGTGCCAGCAGTGAATATAAATCTACGGGCACAGATACGCAGTATTTT.

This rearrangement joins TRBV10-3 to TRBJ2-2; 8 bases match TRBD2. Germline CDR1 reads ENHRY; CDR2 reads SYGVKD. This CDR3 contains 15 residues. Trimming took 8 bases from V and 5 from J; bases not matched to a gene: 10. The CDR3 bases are TGTGCCATCGGGGCGGGGGGCGCGAGGACCGGGGAGCTGTTTTTT. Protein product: CAIGAGGARTGELFF.

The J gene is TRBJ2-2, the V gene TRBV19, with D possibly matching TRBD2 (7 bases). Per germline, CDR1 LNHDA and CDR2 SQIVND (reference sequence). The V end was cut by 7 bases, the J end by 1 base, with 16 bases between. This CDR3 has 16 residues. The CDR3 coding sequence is TGTGCCAGTACCAATGGGGGGGGCAAGAACACCGGGGAGCTGTTTTTT. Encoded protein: CASTNGGGKNTGELFF. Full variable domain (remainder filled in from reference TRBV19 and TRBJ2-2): DGGITQSPKYLFRKEGQNVTLSCEQNLNHDAMYWYRQDPGQGLRLIYYSQIVNDFQKGDIAEGYSVSREKKESFPLTVTSAQKNPTAFYLCASTNGGGKNTGELFFGEGSRLTVL.